The present T cell receptor (beta chain) was sequenced within a study of immune heterogeneity within non-small cell lung tumors. Template material comprised bulk tumor genomic DNA at approximately 600 ng per sample. Biopsies that were spaced far apart were taken, several per primary tumor, during surgery. It was patients with untreated, newly diagnosed non-small cell lung cancer who underwent curative surgery. In a multiplex PCR, 32 V and 13 J primers amplified TCR beta CDR3. TCRdb independently ran MiXCR on the multiplex PCR reads; one entry per CDR3 protein. Seen here are 21,000 or so distinct CDR3 sequences, around 30% observed once, and the top ten hold around 4.5%. Study-level points and caveats: Different tumor locations in one patient shared dominant CDR3 beta clonotypes yet harbored unique high-frequency clones.

About this clonotype itself: No antigen is known for it.

CDR3 length: 15 amino acids. The germline gives CDR1 SGDLS, CDR2 YYNGEE. After removal of 3 bases from V and 5 bases from J, the junction contained 7 bases not matched to a gene. The sample was lung tumor tissue. The source is a man in his forties with non-small cell lung cancer. This chain uses TRBV9 with TRBJ2-7; 11 bases map to TRBD2. The chain's CDR3 is CASSAETSGIDEQYF. The DNA of the CDR3 is TGTGCCAGCAGCGCCGAGACTAGCGGGATCGACGAGCAGTACTTC.